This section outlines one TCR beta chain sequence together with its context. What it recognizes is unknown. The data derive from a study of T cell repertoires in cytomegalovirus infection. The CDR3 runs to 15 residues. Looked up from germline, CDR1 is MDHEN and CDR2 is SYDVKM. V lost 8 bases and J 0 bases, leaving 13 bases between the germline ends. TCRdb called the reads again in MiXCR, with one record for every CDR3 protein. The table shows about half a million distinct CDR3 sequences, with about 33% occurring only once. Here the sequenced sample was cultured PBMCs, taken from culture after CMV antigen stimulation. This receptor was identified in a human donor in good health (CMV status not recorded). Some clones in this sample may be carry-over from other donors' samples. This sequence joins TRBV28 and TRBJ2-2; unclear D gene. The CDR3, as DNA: TGTGCCAGCCGCGATGGGTCCGCGAACACCGGGGAGCTGTTTTTT. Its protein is CASRDGSANTGELFF.